The 24 T cell receptor beta chains listed next were all sequenced from one sample in a study of CD8+CD57+ T cells in acquired aplastic anemia. The sequenced patients had an expansion of CD8+CD57+ cells seen by flow cytometry. Using genomic DNA as the template, TCR beta VDJ and CDR3 profiling was carried out. Each CDR3 protein is one row after TCRdb ran MiXCR on the reads. The data contain under 350,000 distinct CDR3 sequences, 45% to 65% of them singletons. The sample consisted of sorted CD4+, CD8+, or CD8+CD57+ T cells (not recorded which) from PBMCs. These receptors were collected from a human donor with aplastic anemia.

This rearrangement joins TRBV19 to TRBJ2-5; maybe TRBD1 (6 bases). Trimming removed 5 bases at V and 0 bases at J, with 10 bases between. The length of the CDR3 is 14 residues. Germline CDR1 reads LNHDA; CDR2 reads SQIVND (reference sequence). The CDR3 DNA reads TGTGCCAGTAGTTTTGGACAGCACCAAGAGACCCAGTACTTC. This translates into CASSFGQHQETQYF.

CDR3 bases: TGCAGTGCTACCTTTGGACAGGGAACAGATACGCAGTATTTT. It encodes CSATFGQGTDTQYF. The chain is built from TRBV20-1 and TRBJ2-3; 8 bases map to TRBD1. J lost 3 bases, V lost 4 bases, and 6 bases had no gene match. The length of the CDR3 is 14 residues. Germline V gives CDR1 DFQATT, CDR2 SNEGSKA (reference sequence).

This clonotype was detected a few times. The chain employs TRBV10-3 and TRBJ2-1; perhaps TRBD2 as D (5 bases). Germline lookup yields CDR1 ENHRY and CDR2 SYGVKD. The CDR3 is 15 residues long. V was shortened by 7 bases and J by 1 base, with 14 bases between the two germline ends. CDR3 amino acids: CAITEWAGSYNEQFF. The CDR3 nucleotides are TGTGCCATCACGGAGTGGGCGGGTTCCTACAATGAGCAGTTCTTC.

This chain connects TRBV10-3 to TRBJ2-7; TRBD1 might be the D (5 bases). Trimming stripped 2 bases from V and 6 bases from J, with 11 bases between. CDR1 is ENHRY, CDR2 SYGVKD, per germline. The CDR3 totals 13 residues. CDR3 coding DNA: TGTGCCATCAGTGAGACGTCAAGGGGCGAGCAGTACTTC. It yields the protein CAISETSRGEQYF.

This clonotype was observed at least ten times. The chain employs TRBV12-3 or TRBV12-4 and TRBJ2-7; tentative D call: TRBD2 (6 bases). V was shortened by 6 bases and J by 3 bases, with 15 bases between the two germline ends. CDR3 length equals 14 residues. CDR3 bases: TGTGCCAGCAGGCTGGACGGGACTTTCTACGAGCAGTACTTC. The encoded protein is CASRLDGTFYEQYF.

This clonotype turned up a few times. This chain uses TRBV6-1 with TRBJ2-7, with D hard to call. Germline-derived CDR1 and CDR2 are MNHNS and SASEGT. The CDR3 runs 11 residues. V lost 4 bases and J lost 5, with 6 bases in between. In DNA form, the CDR3 reads TGTGCCAGCAGTGGACGGGACGAGCAGTACTTC. Translating gives CASSGRDEQYF.

This clonotype was seen repeatedly, ten times or more. This chain joins TRBV5-1 and TRBJ2-3; TRBD2 matches 9 bases. J was trimmed by 0 bases and V by 4 bases; bases with no gene match: 6. The CDR3 has 16 residues. CDR1 and CDR2 from the germline V gene are SGHRS and YFSETQ. CDR3 sequence reads: CASSRERGASTDTQYF. Here the CDR3 DNA reads TGCGCCAGCAGCCGAGAGCGGGGGGCCAGCACAGATACGCAGTATTTT.

In this sample, this clonotype turned up many times. The chain recombines TRBV18 with TRBJ2-1, with TRBD2 as a possible D gene (6 bases). V was clipped by 8 bases and J by 5 bases, with 13 bases between them. The CDR3 spans 13 residues. CDR1 KGHSH and CDR2 LQKENI come from the germline V gene. In DNA form, the CDR3 reads TGTGCCAGCCCTAGCGAGGAAGACAATGAGCAGTTCTTC. Amino acids: CASPSEEDNEQFF.

The table lists this clonotype with a few counts. The V and J genes are TRBV9 and TRBJ2-7; D not certain. The CDR3 has 14 amino acids. Trimming removed 0 bases from V and 0 bases from J, with 7 bases in between. Germline V gene sequence: CDR1 SGDLS, CDR2 YYNGEE. This CDR3 is CASSVDHSSYEQYF. The CDR3 bases are TGTGCCAGCAGCGTAGATCACAGCTCCTACGAGCAGTACTTC.

The V call is TRBV2, the J call TRBJ1-2; 8 bases align to TRBD1. Germline CDR1 reads SNHLY; CDR2 reads FYNNEI. The junction had 13 bases not matched to a gene; V was cut back by 6 bases and J by 10 bases. The length of the CDR3 is 14 residues. This chain's CDR3 is CASRDQGARLSYTF. The CDR3 nucleotides read TGTGCCAGCAGGGATCAGGGGGCCCGACTTTCCTACACCTTC.

On this clonotype itself: A read error may account for a junction end that differs from germline. The CDR3 spells CASGLTGTGVETQYF. The CDR3 bases are TGTGCCAGCGGCTTGACCGGGACAGGGGTAGAGACCCAGTACTTC. The J gene is TRBJ2-5, the V gene TRBV7-3, with 10 bases aligning to TRBD1. Germline CDR1 reads SGHTA; CDR2 reads FQGTGA. The CDR3 is 15 residues long.

This clonotype was recorded once. This chain connects TRBV20-1 to TRBJ1-2; D is uncertain. The CDR3 loop spans 15 amino acids. Germline loops: CDR1 DFQATT, CDR2 SNEGSKA (reference sequence). Deletions cut 0 bases from V and 1 base from J, with 12 bases between. CDR3 DNA: TGCAGTGCTAGAGAACCCGGCCGCAGTAACTATGGCTACACCTTC. It encodes CSAREPGRSNYGYTF.

This clonotype has only a few counts. The chain combines TRBV7-2 with TRBJ1-6; D might be TRBD1 (5 bases). The CDR3 is 16 residues long. V lost 3 bases and J lost 6, with 15 bases in between. Germline V gene data show CDR1 as SGHTA and CDR2 as FQGNSA. The CDR3 here is CASSFSSRASNSPLHF. The CDR3 bases are TGTGCCAGCAGCTTCAGTAGCAGGGCCAGTAATTCACCCCTCCACTTT. Filled out from reference TRBV7-2 and TRBJ1-6, the complete variable domain reads GAGVSQSPSNKVTEKGKDVELRCDPISGHTALYWYRQSLGQGLEFLIYFQGNSAPDKSGLPSDRFSAERTGGSVSTLTIQRTQQEDSAVYLCASSFSSRASNSPLHFGNGTRLTVT.

The V and J genes are TRBV20-1 and TRBJ2-3; D call uncertain. The CDR3 totals 14 residues. Trimming removed 4 bases at V and 0 bases at J, with 11 bases between. CDR1 is DFQATT, CDR2 SNEGSKA, per germline (reference sequence). CDR3 sequence: CSATFQLSTDTQYF. The DNA of the CDR3 is TGCAGTGCTACCTTCCAACTTAGCACAGATACGCAGTATTTT.

In this sample, this clonotype turned up many times. The CDR3 loop is CSALALGRLGYGYTF. CDR3 DNA: TGCAGTGCCCTGGCACTGGGGCGTTTGGGCTATGGCTACACCTTC. The chain uses TRBV20-1 and TRBJ1-2; perhaps TRBD1 as D (5 bases). With 6 bases removed from V and 4 bases from J, the gap between germline ends came to 21 bases. CDR1 and CDR2 (germline): DFQATT, SNEGSKA (reference sequence). The CDR3 spans 15 residues.

The rearrangement links TRBV10-3 to TRBJ2-1; 8 bases are a match to TRBD2. V lost 10 bases and J lost 5; bases outside the gene matches: 10. This CDR3 is built from 14 residues. Germline assignment: CDR1 ENHRY and CDR2 SYGVKD. The CDR3: CATALAGRNNEQFF. CDR3 in DNA: TGTGCCACGGCGCTAGCGGGCCGGAACAATGAGCAGTTCTTC.

CDR3 loop: CASSRGQFSTDTQYF. The CDR3 DNA is TGTGCCAGCAGCAGAGGACAGTTTAGCACAGATACGCAGTATTTT. The chain employs TRBV7-2 and TRBJ2-3; perhaps TRBD1 as D (6 bases). CDR1 is SGHTA, CDR2 FQGNSA, per germline. CDR3 size: 15 residues. The V gene lost 5 bases and the J gene lost 0 bases, with 12 bases spanning the gap.

The V and J genes are TRBV4-1 and TRBJ1-1; D is undetermined. Germline V gene sequence: CDR1 MGHRA, CDR2 YSYEKL. V lost 0 bases, J lost 7 bases, and 12 bases lay in between. This CDR3 has 14 amino acids. DNA of the CDR3: TGCGCCAGCAGCCAAGATACGATTGCAGGTGAAGCTTTCTTT. It translates to CASSQDTIAGEAFF.

CDR3 region: CASSLVGYGGIGTSYEQYF. CDR3 DNA: TGTGCCAGCAGCTTAGTCGGATATGGCGGGATCGGTACCAGTTACGAGCAGTACTTC. The genes are TRBV7-2 and TRBJ2-7, with a weak D call TRBD2 (6 bases). CDR1 and CDR2 (germline): SGHTA, FQGNSA. With 1 base removed from V and 4 bases from J, the gap between germline ends came to 26 bases. This CDR3 has 19 amino acids.

This chain connects TRBV7-8 to TRBJ2-3, with 11 bases aligning to TRBD2. The CDR3 length is 15 residues. Looked up from germline, CDR1 is SGHVS and CDR2 is FQNEAQ. Unmatched junction bases numbered 9, after V lost 7 bases and J lost 6 bases. In nucleotides, the CDR3 is TGTGCCAGCATCCCGGGACTAGCGGTGGGGGATACGCAGTATTTT. Translation gives CASIPGLAVGDTQYF.

The V gene is TRBV15, the J gene TRBJ2-5; D is possibly TRBD1 (5 bases). Germline loops: CDR1 LNHNV, CDR2 YYDKDF (reference sequence). V gave up 3 bases and J gave up 1 base, with 12 bases separating them. The CDR3 runs 15 residues. DNA for the CDR3: TGTGCCACCAGCAGGGATTGGCAGGGCCAAGAGACCCAGTACTTC. This codes for CATSRDWQGQETQYF.

DNA of the CDR3: TGTGCCAGCAGCACACAGGGATACGAGCAGTACTTC. Residues: CASSTQGYEQYF. The chain uses TRBV9 and TRBJ2-7, with D possibly TRBD1 on 6 matching bases. The CDR3 spans 12 residues. Between the trimmed V and J ends, which lost 4 bases and 4 bases, there was a span of 9 bases. CDR1 is SGDLS, CDR2 YYNGEE, per germline.

This clonotype has a single count. No conserved phenylalanine or tryptophan ends this CDR3, so it is likely a read error. This rearrangement joins TRBV3-1 to TRBJ2-7; TRBD2 matches at 10 bases. V lost 4 bases and J lost 4; bases outside the gene matches: 7. Germline V CDR1 and CDR2: LGHDT, YNNKEL (reference sequence). This CDR3 spans 15 amino acids. The DNA of the CDR3 is TGTGCCAGCAGCCCTTTAGCGGGGGGAAAATACGAGCAGTACCTC. The encoded protein is CASSPLAGGKYEQYL.

There are many counts of this clonotype. The chain links TRBV3-1 to TRBJ1-5; D is unresolved. Germline loops: CDR1 LGHDT, CDR2 YNNKEL (reference sequence). V lost 0 bases and J 6 bases, leaving 12 bases between the germline ends. CDR3 length: 15 residues. In nucleotides, the CDR3 is TGTGCCAGCAGCCAAGATCCGGGGTCGGGTCAGCCCCAGCATTTT. It yields the protein CASSQDPGSGQPQHF.